This paragraph covers one T cell receptor beta chain sequence. Per the germline V gene, CDR1 is SNHLY and CDR2 is FYNNEI. V lost 7 bases and J lost 10, with 14 bases in between. The CDR3 runs to 13 residues. This entry belongs to a study of blood T cell repertoires in COVID-19. As handled by the study authors: How many nucleated cells were present was estimated from reference gene primer amplification. Profiled with immunoSEQ multiplex PCR; TCRdb holds only in-frame clones, not every one. D and trimming were read from the DNA, whereas the V and J calls and clone size are those reported in that table. The sample gives approximately 110,000 clones, approximately 85% of which show up once; approximately 3.5% is in the top ten.

The TCR comes from a woman aged 80 or over with COVID-19, enrolled during active disease. Input material: peripheral blood. The rearrangement links TRBV2 to TRBJ1-6, with D hard to call. The CDR3 reads CASKVETGSPLHF. As DNA, the CDR3 is TGTGCCAGCAAGGTCGAGACGGGATCACCCCTCCACTTT.